The clone carrying this T cell receptor beta chain was seen once. Its antigen remains unidentified. This record belongs to a study of T cell repertoires in cytomegalovirus infection. Study overall: Public TCR beta signatures indicated both CMV infection and matching HLA type.

TCRdb itself ran the reads through MiXCR, one entry per CDR3 protein. The table lists hundreds of thousands of distinct CDR3 sequences, approximately 33% of them singletons, with roughly 20% in the top ten. V gave up 5 bases and J gave up 4 bases; unmatched junction bases: 9. Germline CDR1 is LNHDA and CDR2 is SQIVND (reference sequence). This CDR3 spans 15 amino acids. The genes are TRBV19 and TRBJ1-2; 8 positions agree with TRBD1. This receptor was identified in a human donor in good health (CMV status not recorded). Some clones in this sample may be carry-over from other donors' samples. Sequencing was performed on cultured PBMCs, taken from culture after CMV antigen stimulation. The CDR3 sequence is CASSFLQGVFYGYTF. CDR3 sequence (DNA): TGTGCCAGTAGTTTTCTACAGGGGGTATTCTATGGCTACACCTTC.